Presented here are 28 T cell receptor beta chains from one specimen sequenced in a study of T-cell reconstitution after alpha-beta-depleted transplantation in children. The authors prepared the TCRbeta library with unique molecular identifiers. TCRdb recomputed calls from the PCR reads with MiXCR, one row per CDR3 protein. This sample has about 540,000 distinct CDR3 sequences, with around 18% found just once. The sequencing here drew on PBMCs from the stem cell graft donor, taken from the stem cell graft. All receptors come from a human donor who donated a stem cell graft to a child with acute lymphoblastic leukemia.

The CDR3 bases are TGCGCCAGCAGGCCCGAGGCTAGCGGGCCAGATACGCAGTATTTT. Protein sequence: CASRPEASGPDTQYF. The J gene is TRBJ2-3, the V gene TRBV5-1, with TRBD2 matching over 8 bases. The V and J ends lost 5 bases and 4 bases, in that order; junction bases with no gene match: 9. Germline CDR1 reads SGHRS; CDR2 reads YFSETQ. The CDR3 runs to 15 residues.

This chain connects TRBV5-4 to TRBJ2-7; D unresolved. From germline, CDR1 is SGHNT and CDR2 YYREEE (reference sequence). The CDR3 length is 14 residues. The V end was cut by 0 bases, the J end by 5 bases, with 12 bases between. CDR3 residues: CASSLVGNRHEQYF. For the CDR3, the DNA is TGTGCCAGCAGCTTGGTGGGTAACCGGCACGAGCAGTACTTC.

This chain uses TRBV27 with TRBJ2-5; 11 positions agree with TRBD1. Trimming at V came to 4 bases and at J to 5 bases, leaving 3 bases not matched to a gene. From germline, CDR1 is MNHEY and CDR2 SMNVEV (reference sequence). This CDR3 is 14 amino acids long. The CDR3 spells CASSSGTGGETQYF. In DNA, the CDR3 is TGTGCCAGCAGTTCCGGGACAGGGGGGGAGACCCAGTACTTC.

The gene calls are TRBV29-1 and TRBJ2-2; D tentatively fits TRBD1 or TRBD2 (7 bases each). The germline gives CDR1 SQVTM, CDR2 ANQGSEA. The germline V and J ends were trimmed by 5 bases and 5 bases, with 15 bases remaining between them. This CDR3 has 14 residues. In DNA, the CDR3 is TGCAGCGTTTCCGACAGGGAGGGAACCGGGGAGCTGTTTTTT. Amino acid sequence: CSVSDREGTGELFF.

CDR3 region: CASSPELDYPPITEAFF. For the CDR3, the DNA is TGTGCCAGCTCACCAGAGCTCGATTACCCTCCTATAACTGAAGCTTTCTTT. V usage is TRBV18 and J usage is TRBJ1-1; no reliable D call. The CDR3 spans 17 residues. Germline V gene data show CDR1 as KGHSH and CDR2 as LQKENI. Trimming took off 2 bases at V and 5 bases at J, with 21 bases between the two ends. Complete variable domain (other parts from reference TRBV18 and TRBJ1-1): NAGVMQNPRHLVRRRGQEARLRCSPMKGHSHVYWYRQLPEEGLKFMVYLQKENIIDESGMPKERFSAEFPKEGPSILRIQQVVRGDSAAYFCASSPELDYPPITEAFFGQGTRLTVV.

The rearrangement joins TRBV7-9 to TRBJ2-5; 10 positions match TRBD1. From germline, CDR1 is SEHNR and CDR2 FQNEAQ (reference sequence). The trim removed 1 base at V and 5 bases at J, leaving 7 bases unmatched. CDR3 length: 16 amino acids. The CDR3 DNA sequence: TGTGCCAGCAGCTTAGTACCGGGACAGGGGACGGAGACCCAGTACTTC. It yields the protein CASSLVPGQGTETQYF.

Only a few counts were recorded for this clonotype. This sequence joins TRBV5-1 and TRBJ1-2; D is ambiguous. This CDR3 region has 11 residues. Germline V gene sequence: CDR1 SGHRS, CDR2 YFSETQ. V dropped 0 bases and J dropped 8 bases, with 5 bases sitting between them. CDR3 amino acids: CASSLGWGYTF. The CDR3 region has the DNA TGCGCCAGCAGCTTGGGTTGGGGCTACACCTTC. Complete variable domain (other parts from reference TRBV5-1 and TRBJ1-2): KAGVTQTPRYLIKTRGQQVTLSCSPISGHRSVSWYQQTPGQGLQFLFEYFSETQRNKGNFPGRFSGRQFSNSRSEMNVSTLELGDSALYLCASSLGWGYTFGSGTRLTVV.

V usage is TRBV7-6 and J usage is TRBJ2-2, with 13 bases matching TRBD2. The CDR3 length is 16 residues. J was trimmed by 4 bases and V by 3 bases; bases with no gene match: 2. Germline V gene lookup returns CDR1 SGHVS and CDR2 FNYEAQ. In nucleotides, the CDR3 is TGTGCCAGCAGCTTGGGACTAGCGGGACTCACCGGGGAGCTGTTTTTT. Amino acid sequence: CASSLGLAGLTGELFF.

J is TRBJ1-4 and V is TRBV24-1; TRBD1 aligns across 9 bases. CDR3 size: 17 residues. V gave up 4 bases and J gave up 0 bases; unmatched junction bases: 5. CDR1 and CDR2 from the germline V gene are KGHDR and SFDVKD. The CDR3 nucleotides are TGTGCCACCAGTGACCCCGGACAGGGGACAACTAATGAAAAACTGTTTTTT. It codes for CATSDPGQGTTNEKLFF.

The genes are TRBV6-5 and TRBJ2-3, with D perhaps matching TRBD2 (5 bases). The V gene's germline CDR1 is MNHEY and CDR2 SVGAGI. Trimming took 2 bases from V and 10 from J, leaving 16 bases between them. The CDR3 is 14 amino acids. Here the CDR3 DNA reads TGTGCCAGCAGTTACGGAGAGGGCGGCAGAGCGCAGTATTTT. The encoded protein is CASSYGEGGRAQYF.

The genes are TRBV29-1 and TRBJ2-3; the D is unclear. Deletions cut 4 bases from V and 2 bases from J, with 4 bases between. The germline CDR1 and CDR2 sequences are SQVTM and ANQGSEA. CDR3 length: 11 amino acids. CDR3 protein: CSVAYTDTQYF. CDR3 sequence (DNA): TGCAGCGTTGCGTACACAGATACGCAGTATTTT.

V and J are TRBV24-1 and TRBJ2-3; possible D gene TRBD1, 6 bases. The CDR3 covers 17 residues. Germline V gene data show CDR1 as KGHDR and CDR2 as SFDVKD. With 0 bases removed from V and 2 bases from J, the gap between germline ends came to 14 bases. The CDR3: CATSDLPRTASTDTQYF. Written as DNA, the CDR3 is TGTGCCACCAGTGATTTGCCGCGGACAGCTTCCACAGATACGCAGTATTTT.

This rearrangement joins TRBV20-1 to TRBJ2-3; D is unclear. Trimming removed 1 base at V and 2 bases at J, with 13 bases between. Germline V gene data show CDR1 as DFQATT and CDR2 as SNEGSKA (reference sequence). This CDR3 is 15 amino acids long. The CDR3 DNA sequence: TGCAGTGCTAGAGTCGGGCAGGTGGACACAGATACGCAGTATTTT. Amino acid sequence: CSARVGQVDTDTQYF.

In this sample, this clonotype turned up a few times. The chain employs TRBV5-1 and TRBJ2-7, with D possibly TRBD2 on 6 matching bases. CDR1 is SGHRS, CDR2 YFSETQ, per germline. Trimming took 2 bases from V and 10 from J, leaving 13 bases between them. The length of the CDR3 is 12 residues. CDR3 amino acids: CASSFIGGGQYF. The CDR3 coding sequence is TGCGCCAGCAGCTTCATCGGGGGAGGTCAGTACTTC.

V is TRBV5-4 and J is TRBJ1-2, with D possibly matching TRBD1 (6 bases). V lost 0 bases to trimming and J lost 4 bases, with 13 bases between them. Germline CDR1 is SGHNT and CDR2 is YYREEE (reference sequence). The CDR3 has 15 amino acids. CDR3 nucleotides: TGTGCCAGCAGCTTGGAGGGGGGGCAATTCTATGGCTACACCTTC. Amino acids: CASSLEGGQFYGYTF.

CDR3 nucleotide sequence: TGTGCCAGCAGTGAACTACCGGGACAAAATCAGCCCCAGCATTTT. Encoded protein: CASSELPGQNQPQHF. This chain connects TRBV6-4 to TRBJ1-5, with a weak D call TRBD1 (6 bases). Germline V CDR1 and CDR2: MRHNA, SNTAGT. The length of the CDR3 is 15 residues. Trimming left V 3 bases short and J 4 bases short, with 13 bases between.

The V call is TRBV30, the J call TRBJ1-5; TRBD1 matches 7 bases. From germline, CDR1 is GTSNPN and CDR2 SVGIG (reference sequence). The trim removed 1 base at V and 2 bases at J, leaving 5 bases unmatched. The length of the CDR3 is 15 residues. This chain's CDR3 is CAWSGDRVGNQPQHF. CDR3 DNA: TGTGCCTGGAGTGGCGACAGGGTGGGCAATCAGCCCCAGCATTTT.

This clonotype showed up many times. The chain uses TRBV7-6 and TRBJ2-5; 12 positions match TRBD1. Unmatched junction bases numbered 11, after V lost 5 bases and J lost 7 bases. The CDR3 runs 16 residues. The germline gives CDR1 SGHVS, CDR2 FNYEAQ. The CDR3 sequence: CASSKGGTGGMGTQYF. The CDR3 DNA follows: TGTGCCAGCAGCAAAGGCGGGACAGGGGGCATGGGGACCCAGTACTTC.

The chain is built from TRBV7-8 and TRBJ1-2; possibly TRBD1 for D (5 bases). This CDR3 has 16 residues. The germline V gene encodes CDR1 SGHVS and CDR2 FQNEAQ. The V gene lost 2 bases and the J gene lost 2 bases, with 15 bases spanning the gap. CDR3 residues: CASSLWTGRRNYGYTF. In nucleotides, the CDR3 is TGTGCCAGCAGCTTATGGACGGGACGGCGGAACTATGGCTACACCTTC.

This clonotype was counted only a few times. V and J are TRBV7-9 and TRBJ2-7, with D possibly matching TRBD1 (5 bases). Germline V gives CDR1 SEHNR, CDR2 FQNEAQ (reference sequence). This CDR3 has 17 amino acids. V was cut by 4 bases and J by 3 bases, with 22 bases left in between. CDR3 region: CASSSLFHGPQDYEQYF. In DNA form, the CDR3 reads TGTGCCAGCAGCTCGCTCTTTCACGGACCACAGGACTACGAGCAGTACTTC.

In its sample, this clonotype was seen a few times. The chain couples TRBV5-1 to TRBJ1-4; D may be TRBD1 (6 bases). The CDR3 has 14 amino acids. The V end was cut by 4 bases, the J end by 7 bases, with 14 bases between. The germline CDR1 and CDR2 sequences are SGHRS and YFSETQ. Here the CDR3 reads CASSGTTGSEKLFF. The CDR3 DNA follows: TGCGCCAGCAGCGGAACGACAGGTTCTGAAAAACTGTTTTTT.

In its sample, this clonotype was seen a few times. The V gene is TRBV29-1, the J gene TRBJ1-2, with a possible D match to TRBD1 (5 bases). Trimming pared 6 bases from V and 3 bases from J, leaving 14 bases between. The CDR3 length is 13 residues. Germline CDR1 is SQVTM and CDR2 is ANQGSEA. The CDR3 DNA follows: TGCAGCGTGCCAGGACACAGAGACTATGGCTACACCTTC. Translating it yields CSVPGHRDYGYTF.

This clonotype showed up just a few times. The CDR3 sequence: CASSVGGGKNIQYF. For the CDR3, the DNA is TGTGCCAGCAGCGTAGGTGGGGGAAAAAACATTCAGTACTTC. This chain uses TRBV9 with TRBJ2-4; perhaps D is TRBD1 or TRBD2 (5 bases each). The V gene lost 0 bases and the J gene lost 4 bases, with 8 bases spanning the gap. Germline V gene data show CDR1 as SGDLS and CDR2 as YYNGEE. The CDR3 loop spans 14 amino acids.

This clonotype was recorded many times. This chain connects TRBV25-1 to TRBJ1-4, with TRBD1 as a possible D gene (6 bases). The germline V and J ends were trimmed by 7 bases and 7 bases, with 13 bases remaining between them. This CDR3 spans 13 amino acids. Germline CDR1 and CDR2: MGHDK and SYGVNS. In nucleotides, the CDR3 is TGTGCCAGCAACGACGGCAGGGGTGAAAAACTGTTTTTT. Its translation is CASNDGRGEKLFF. The full variable domain, in which reference TRBV25-1 and TRBJ1-4 provide the parts outside the CDR3, is EADIYQTPRYLVIGTGKKITLECSQTMGHDKMYWYQQDPGMELHLIHYSYGVNSTEKGDLSSESTVSRIRTEHFPLTLESARPSHTSQYLCASNDGRGEKLFFGSGTQLSVL.

This clonotype was seen a few times. The chain carries TRBV27 and TRBJ2-3; 7 bases align to TRBD2. This CDR3 is built from 15 residues. CDR1 is MNHEY and CDR2 is SMNVEV in the germline V gene (reference sequence). With 3 bases clipped from V and 5 bases from J, the junction kept 8 bases outside the gene matches. CDR3 in amino acids: CASSFVGGPEDTQYF. In nucleotides, the CDR3 is TGTGCCAGCAGTTTTGTGGGAGGGCCGGAAGATACGCAGTATTTT.

This chain links TRBV5-1 with TRBJ1-5; TRBD1 is a possible D gene (6 bases). Trimming shortened V by 0 bases and J by 9 bases, and 13 bases separated the two germline ends. The CDR3 spans 14 residues. In germline, CDR1 is SGHRS, CDR2 YFSETQ. The CDR3 spells CASSLDQGTRPQHF. CDR3 coding DNA: TGCGCCAGCAGCTTGGACCAGGGGACTAGGCCCCAGCATTTT. The complete variable domain, with remaining parts taken from reference TRBV5-1 and TRBJ1-5, reads KAGVTQTPRYLIKTRGQQVTLSCSPISGHRSVSWYQQTPGQGLQFLFEYFSETQRNKGNFPGRFSGRQFSNSRSEMNVSTLELGDSALYLCASSLDQGTRPQHFGDGTRLSIL.

This sequence joins TRBV6-2 or TRBV6-3 and TRBJ2-7; possibly TRBD1 for D (5 bases). CDR3 length: 11 residues. Trimming shortened V by 7 bases and J by 3 bases, and 7 bases separated the two germline ends. Looked up from germline, CDR1 is MNHEY and CDR2 is SVGEGT. CDR3 sequence reads: CASTGLYEQYF. The DNA for the CDR3 is TGTGCCAGCACAGGGCTCTACGAGCAGTACTTC.

The chain uses TRBV29-1 and TRBJ2-7, with 8 bases matching TRBD1. The ends lost 7 bases at V and 3 bases at J; junction bases unmatched: 8. CDR1 is SQVTM, CDR2 ANQGSEA, per germline. The CDR3 spans 13 residues. This CDR3 reads CSGKTGDGYEQYF. DNA for the CDR3: TGCAGCGGGAAGACAGGGGACGGCTACGAGCAGTACTTC.